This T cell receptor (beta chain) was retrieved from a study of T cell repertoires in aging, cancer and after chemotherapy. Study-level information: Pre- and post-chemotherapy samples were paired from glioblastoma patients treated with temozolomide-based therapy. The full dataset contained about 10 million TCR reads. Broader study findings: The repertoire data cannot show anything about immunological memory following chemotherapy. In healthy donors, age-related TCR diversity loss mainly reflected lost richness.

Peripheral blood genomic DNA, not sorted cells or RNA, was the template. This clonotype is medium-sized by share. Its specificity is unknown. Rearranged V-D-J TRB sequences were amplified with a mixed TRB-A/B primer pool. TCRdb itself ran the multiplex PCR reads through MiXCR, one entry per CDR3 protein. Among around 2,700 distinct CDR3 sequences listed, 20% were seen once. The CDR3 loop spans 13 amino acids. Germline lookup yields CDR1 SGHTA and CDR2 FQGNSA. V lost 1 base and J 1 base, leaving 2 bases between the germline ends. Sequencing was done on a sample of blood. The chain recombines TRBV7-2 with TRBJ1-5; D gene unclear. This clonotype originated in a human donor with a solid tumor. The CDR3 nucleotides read TGTGCCAGCAGCTTAGAAAGCAATCAGCCCCAGCATTTT. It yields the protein CASSLESNQPQHF. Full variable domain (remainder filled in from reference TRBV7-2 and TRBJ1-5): GAGVSQSPSNKVTEKGKDVELRCDPISGHTALYWYRQSLGQGLEFLIYFQGNSAPDKSGLPSDRFSAERTGGSVSTLTIQRTQQEDSAVYLCASSLESNQPQHFGDGTRLSIL.